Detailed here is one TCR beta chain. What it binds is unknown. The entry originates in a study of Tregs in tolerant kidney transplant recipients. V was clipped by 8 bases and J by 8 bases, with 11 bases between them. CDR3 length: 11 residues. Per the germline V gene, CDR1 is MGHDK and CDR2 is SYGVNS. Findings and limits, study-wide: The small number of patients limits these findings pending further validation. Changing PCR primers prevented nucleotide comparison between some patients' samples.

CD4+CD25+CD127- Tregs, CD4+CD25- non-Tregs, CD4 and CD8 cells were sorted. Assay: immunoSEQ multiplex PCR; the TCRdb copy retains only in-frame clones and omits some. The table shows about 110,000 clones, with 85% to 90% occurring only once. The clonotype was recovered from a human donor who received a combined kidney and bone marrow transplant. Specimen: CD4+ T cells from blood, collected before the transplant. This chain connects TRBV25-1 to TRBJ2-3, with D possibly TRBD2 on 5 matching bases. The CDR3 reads CASQAGGTQYF. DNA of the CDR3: TGTGCCAGCCAAGCCGGAGGTACGCAGTATTTT.